This T cell receptor (beta chain) was recorded in a study of cytomegalovirus exposure and HLA in healthy donors. V lost 3 bases and J lost 4, with 10 bases in between. Germline CDR1 reads MDHEN; CDR2 reads SYDVKM. The CDR3 extends over 15 amino acids. A multiplex PCR was run with 60 Vbeta primers and 13 Jbeta primers. TCRdb's table, derived via immunoSEQ multiplex PCR, lists solely in-frame clones and lacks some. The sample has around 130,000 clones, around three quarters seen once. Overall study findings and caveats: Cytomegalovirus-associated status was assigned to roughly 160 TCR beta chains. Per a prior analysis, the majority of TCR beta V segments were productive roughly 87% or roughly 30% of the time. The availability of immune exposure information extended only to CMV serostatus. A further, later analysis showed that HLA-associated TCR beta chains (compared with equally common others) were more clonally expanded.

As to this clone: Its specificity is unknown.

This receptor was identified in a man in his late teens or twenties in good health and CMV-seropositive. The chain carries TRBV28 and TRBJ2-6; D remains unclear. Sequencing was performed on PBMCs. The CDR3: CASSLPLRGANVLTF. CDR3 DNA: TGTGCCAGCAGTTTGCCCCTACGAGGGGCCAACGTCCTGACTTTC.